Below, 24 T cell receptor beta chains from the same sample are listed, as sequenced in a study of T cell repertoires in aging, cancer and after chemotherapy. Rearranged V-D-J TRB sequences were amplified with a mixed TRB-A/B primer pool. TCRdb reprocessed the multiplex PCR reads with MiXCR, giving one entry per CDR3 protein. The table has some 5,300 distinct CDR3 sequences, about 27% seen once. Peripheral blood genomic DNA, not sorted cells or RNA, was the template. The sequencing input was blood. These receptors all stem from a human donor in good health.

CDR3 sequence reads: CASSALLNTEAFF. CDR3 DNA: TGTGCCAGCAGCGCTTTGTTGAACACTGAAGCTTTCTTT. This chain connects TRBV7-9 to TRBJ1-1, with no clear D. The CDR3 totals 13 residues. Per germline, CDR1 SEHNR and CDR2 FQNEAQ (reference sequence). V lost 5 bases, J lost 0 bases, and 7 bases lay in between.

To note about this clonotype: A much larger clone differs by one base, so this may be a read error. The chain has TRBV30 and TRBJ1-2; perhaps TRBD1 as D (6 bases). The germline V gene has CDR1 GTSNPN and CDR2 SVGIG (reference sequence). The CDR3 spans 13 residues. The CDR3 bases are TGTGCCTGGGGTACAGGGATAATCTATAGCTACACCTTC. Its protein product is CAWGTGIIYSYTF. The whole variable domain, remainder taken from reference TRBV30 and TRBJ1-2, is SQTIHQWPATLVQPVGSPLSLECTVEGTSNPNLYWYRQAAGRGLQLLFYSVGIGQISSEVPQNLSASRPQDRQFILSSKKLLLSDSGFYLCAWGTGIIYSYTFGSGTRLTVV.

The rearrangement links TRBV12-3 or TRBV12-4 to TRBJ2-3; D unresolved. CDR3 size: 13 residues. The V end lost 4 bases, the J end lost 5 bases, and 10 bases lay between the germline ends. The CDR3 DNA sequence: TGTGCCAGCAGTTCCCGTGTGAGAGATACGCAGTATTTT. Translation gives CASSSRVRDTQYF.

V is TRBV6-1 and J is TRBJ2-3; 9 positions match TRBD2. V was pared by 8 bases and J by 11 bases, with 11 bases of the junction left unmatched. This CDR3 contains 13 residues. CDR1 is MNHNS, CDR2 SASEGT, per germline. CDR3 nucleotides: TGTGCCAGCGCCAAGGAGCGGGAGGATCAGCAGTATTTT. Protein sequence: CASAKEREDQQYF.

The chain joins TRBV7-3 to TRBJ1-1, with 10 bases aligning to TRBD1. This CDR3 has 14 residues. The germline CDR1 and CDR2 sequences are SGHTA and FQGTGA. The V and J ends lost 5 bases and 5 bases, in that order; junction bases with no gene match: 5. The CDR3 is CASSGQGQGTEAFF. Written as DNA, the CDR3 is TGTGCCAGCAGCGGACAGGGACAGGGGACTGAAGCTTTCTTT.

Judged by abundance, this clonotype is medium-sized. CDR3 coding DNA: TGTGCCAGCAAAATATCAGTCAATCAAGAGACCCAGTACTTC. As protein: CASKISVNQETQYF. This sequence joins TRBV6-5 and TRBJ2-5; D remains ambiguous. Germline V gene sequence: CDR1 MNHEY, CDR2 SVGAGI. The CDR3 is made up of 14 amino acids. V lost 7 bases, J lost 2 bases, and 14 bases lay in between.

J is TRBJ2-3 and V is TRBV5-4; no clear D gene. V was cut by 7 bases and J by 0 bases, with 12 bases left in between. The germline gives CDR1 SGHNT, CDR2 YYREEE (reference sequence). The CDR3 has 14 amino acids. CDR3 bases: TGTGCCAGCCTCGACGTATTTAGCACAGATACGCAGTATTTT. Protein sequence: CASLDVFSTDTQYF.

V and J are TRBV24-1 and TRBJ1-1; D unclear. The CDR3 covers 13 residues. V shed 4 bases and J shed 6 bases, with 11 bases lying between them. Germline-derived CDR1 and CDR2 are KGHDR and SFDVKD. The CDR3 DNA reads TGTGCCACCAGTGACCCATCCAGGTCTGAAGCTTTCTTT. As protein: CATSDPSRSEAFF.

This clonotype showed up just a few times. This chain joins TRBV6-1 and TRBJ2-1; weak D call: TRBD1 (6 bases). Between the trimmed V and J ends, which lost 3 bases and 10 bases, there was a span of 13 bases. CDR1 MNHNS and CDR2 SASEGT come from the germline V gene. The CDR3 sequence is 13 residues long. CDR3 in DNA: TGTGCCAGCAGTGAGGGAAACAGGGACGAGCAGTTCTTC. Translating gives CASSEGNRDEQFF.

The CDR3 nucleotides read TGTGCCAGCAGTCTGACGTTAGCGGCCTTTGAGCAGTTCTTC. Its translation is CASSLTLAAFEQFF. This sequence joins TRBV27 and TRBJ2-1; weak D call: TRBD2 (6 bases). Germline assignment: CDR1 MNHEY and CDR2 SMNVEV (reference sequence). V was pared by 5 bases and J by 9 bases, with 17 bases between. The CDR3 is 14 residues long.

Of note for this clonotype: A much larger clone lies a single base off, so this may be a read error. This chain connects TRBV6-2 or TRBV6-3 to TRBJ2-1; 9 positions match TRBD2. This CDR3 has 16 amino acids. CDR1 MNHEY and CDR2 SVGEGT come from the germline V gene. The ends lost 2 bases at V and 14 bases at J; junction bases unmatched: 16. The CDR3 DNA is TGTGCCAGCAGTTACATCGATGGGACTAGCACTAATGGGAAGTTCTTC. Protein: CASSYIDGTSTNGKFF.

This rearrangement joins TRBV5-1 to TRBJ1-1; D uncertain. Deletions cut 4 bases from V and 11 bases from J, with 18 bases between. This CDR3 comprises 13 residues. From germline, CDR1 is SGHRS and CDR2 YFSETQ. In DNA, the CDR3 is TGCGCCAGCAGCCCAAGCCGCCTCGCGGACGCTTTCTTT. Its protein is CASSPSRLADAFF.

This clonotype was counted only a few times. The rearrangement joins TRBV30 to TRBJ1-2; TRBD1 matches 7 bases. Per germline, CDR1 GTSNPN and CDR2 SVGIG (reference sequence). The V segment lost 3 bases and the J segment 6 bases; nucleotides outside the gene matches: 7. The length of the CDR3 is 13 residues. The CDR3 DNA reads TGTGCCTGGAGCGCCGGGACAGCGAATGGCTACACCTTC. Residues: CAWSAGTANGYTF.

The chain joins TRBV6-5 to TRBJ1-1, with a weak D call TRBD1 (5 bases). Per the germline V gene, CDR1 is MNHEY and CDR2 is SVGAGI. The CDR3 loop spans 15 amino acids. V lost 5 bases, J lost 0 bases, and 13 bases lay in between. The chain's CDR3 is CASSDGTILNTEAFF. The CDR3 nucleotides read TGTGCCAGCAGTGACGGGACGATTTTGAACACTGAAGCTTTCTTT.

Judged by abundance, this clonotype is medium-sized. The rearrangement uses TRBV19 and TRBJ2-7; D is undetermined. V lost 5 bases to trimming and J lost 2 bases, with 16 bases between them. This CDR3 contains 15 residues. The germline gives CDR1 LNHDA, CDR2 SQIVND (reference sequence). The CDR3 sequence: CASSPFPTVTYEQYF. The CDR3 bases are TGTGCCAGTAGTCCCTTTCCGACCGTGACCTACGAGCAGTACTTC.

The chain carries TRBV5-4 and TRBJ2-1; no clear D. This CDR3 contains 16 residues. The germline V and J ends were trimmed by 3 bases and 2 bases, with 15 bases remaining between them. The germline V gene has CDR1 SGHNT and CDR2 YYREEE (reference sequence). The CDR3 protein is CASSSKIDGPYNEQFF. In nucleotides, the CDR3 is TGTGCCAGCAGCTCAAAAATCGACGGGCCCTACAATGAGCAGTTCTTC. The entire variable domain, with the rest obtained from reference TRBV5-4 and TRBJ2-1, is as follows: ETGVTQSPTHLIKTRGQQVTLRCSSQSGHNTVSWYQQALGQGPQFIFQYYREEENGRGNFPPRFSGLQFPNYSSELNVNALELDDSALYLCASSSKIDGPYNEQFFGPGTRLTVL.

Here the CDR3 reads CASSSYRTVEADTQYF. DNA of the CDR3: TGCGCCAGCAGCTCGTACCGGACAGTGGAAGCAGATACGCAGTATTTT. The chain links TRBV5-1 to TRBJ2-3; tentative D call: TRBD1 (6 bases). Germline CDR1 reads SGHRS; CDR2 reads YFSETQ. V lost 3 bases to trimming and J lost 4 bases, with 18 bases between them. The CDR3 is made up of 16 amino acids. The full variable domain, rest sourced from reference TRBV5-1 and TRBJ2-3, is KAGVTQTPRYLIKTRGQQVTLSCSPISGHRSVSWYQQTPGQGLQFLFEYFSETQRNKGNFPGRFSGRQFSNSRSEMNVSTLELGDSALYLCASSSYRTVEADTQYFGPGTRLTVL.

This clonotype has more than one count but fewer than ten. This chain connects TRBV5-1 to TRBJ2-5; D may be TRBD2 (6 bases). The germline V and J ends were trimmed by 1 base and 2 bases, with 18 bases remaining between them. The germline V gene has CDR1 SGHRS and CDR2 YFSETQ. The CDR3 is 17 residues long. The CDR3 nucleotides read TGCGCCAGCAGCTTGAATCGTAGCGGAATAGCACAAGAGACCCAGTACTTC. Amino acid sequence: CASSLNRSGIAQETQYF.

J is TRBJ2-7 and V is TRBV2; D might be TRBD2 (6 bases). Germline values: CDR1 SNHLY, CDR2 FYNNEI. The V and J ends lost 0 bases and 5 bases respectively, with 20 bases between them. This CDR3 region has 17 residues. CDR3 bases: TGTGCCAGCAGTGAAGCACGTATGCAGGGACTCCTGGACGAGCAGTACTTC. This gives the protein CASSEARMQGLLDEQYF.

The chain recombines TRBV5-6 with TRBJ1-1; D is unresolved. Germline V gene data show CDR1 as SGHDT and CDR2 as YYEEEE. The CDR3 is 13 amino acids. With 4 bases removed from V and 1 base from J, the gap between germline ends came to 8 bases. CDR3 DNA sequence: TGTGCCAGCAGCCGTAGAGAGAACACTGAAGCTTTCTTT. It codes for CASSRRENTEAFF.

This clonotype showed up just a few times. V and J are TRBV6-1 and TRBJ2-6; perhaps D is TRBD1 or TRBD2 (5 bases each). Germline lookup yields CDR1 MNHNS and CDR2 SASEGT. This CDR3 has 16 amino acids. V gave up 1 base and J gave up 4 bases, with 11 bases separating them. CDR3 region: CASSEDAGTGANVLTF. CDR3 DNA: TGTGCCAGCAGTGAAGATGCAGGGACCGGGGCCAACGTCCTGACTTTC.

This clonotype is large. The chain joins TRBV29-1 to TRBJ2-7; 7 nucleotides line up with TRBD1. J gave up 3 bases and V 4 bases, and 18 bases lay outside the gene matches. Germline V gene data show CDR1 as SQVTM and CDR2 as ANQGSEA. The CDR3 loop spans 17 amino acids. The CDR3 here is CSVVPRDSRVTHYEQYF. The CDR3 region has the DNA TGCAGCGTTGTCCCCCGGGACAGCCGCGTAACCCACTACGAGCAGTACTTC.

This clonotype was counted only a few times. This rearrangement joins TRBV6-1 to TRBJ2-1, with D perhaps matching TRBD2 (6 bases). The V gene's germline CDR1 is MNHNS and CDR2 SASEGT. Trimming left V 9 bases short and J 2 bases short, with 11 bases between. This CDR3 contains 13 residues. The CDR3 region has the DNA TGTGCCAGTAGCGGACAAACCTACAATGAGCAGTTCTTC. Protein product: CASSGQTYNEQFF.

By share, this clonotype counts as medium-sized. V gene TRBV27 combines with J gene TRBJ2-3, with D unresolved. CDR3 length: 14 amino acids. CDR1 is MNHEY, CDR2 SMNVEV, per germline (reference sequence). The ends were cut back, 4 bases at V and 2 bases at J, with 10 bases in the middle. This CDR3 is CASSSVSHTDTQYF. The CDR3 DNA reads TGTGCCAGCAGTTCAGTGTCACACACAGATACGCAGTATTTT.